This T cell receptor beta chain was retrieved from a study of HIV-infected children after antiretroviral therapy interruption. Study-level background: Recorded EBV and CMV exposure existed for most children. Interruption-arm samples span weeks 0, 12, interruption end (24 or 48), and about 3 years post-study.

As for treatment: PENTA 11 planned treatment interruption arm or continuous ART arm. V was trimmed by 7 bases and J by 9 bases, leaving 15 bases between them. This CDR3 comprises 12 residues. Germline CDR1 is MDHEN and CDR2 is SYDVKM. This clonotype has only a few counts. Unique molecular identifiers were included in an RNA-based 3' RACE TCR library. One entry per CDR3 protein results from TCRdb running MiXCR on the 3' RACE reads. The sample shows around 41,000 distinct CDR3 sequences, over 6% of them seen only once. The chain links TRBV28 to TRBJ1-1; D uncertain. The starting material was CD45RA+ CD4+ T cells from PBMCs, pooled from several time points, obtained from a donor given antiretroviral therapy, either interrupted or continuous. Described subset: naive CD4+ CD45RA+ CD45RO- T cells. The clonotype comes from a pool of human donors with HIV. The CDR3 region is CASNQRGRQAFF. CDR3 nucleotides: TGTGCCAGCAATCAGCGCGGCCGCCAAGCTTTCTTT.